This TCR beta chain was captured in a study of T-cell reconstitution after alpha-beta-depleted transplantation in children. Overall study results and limits: Reportedly, alpha-beta T cells present about two months post-transplant originated from several hundred expanded clones of graft origin. The origin of high day-60 TCRbeta diversity in some patients lay in surviving recipient T cells and thymic progenitors. At one year after transplant, newly produced T cells mostly accounted for T-cell counts and diversity.

As to this clonotype: Its matching antigen is unknown.

The CDR3 length is 15 residues. CDR1 is SGHRS, CDR2 YFSETQ, per germline. J gave up 6 bases and V 3 bases, and 6 bases lay outside the gene matches. Preparation of the TCRbeta library used unique molecular identifiers. TCRdb passed the PCR reads through MiXCR, listing each CDR3 protein once. The profile shows under 850,000 distinct CDR3 sequences, under 15% of them singletons. Sequenced here: PBMCs, sampled before TCRalphabeta/CD19-depleted stem cell transplant. This TCR came from a girl aged 2-10 years with congenital amegakaryocytic thrombocytopenia, due to receive a stem cell transplant. The chain has TRBV5-1 and TRBJ2-2; 9 bases agree with TRBD2. The CDR3 sequence is CASSSLAGEPGELFF. The CDR3 DNA is TGCGCCAGCAGCTCCTTAGCGGGAGAACCCGGGGAGCTGTTTTTT.